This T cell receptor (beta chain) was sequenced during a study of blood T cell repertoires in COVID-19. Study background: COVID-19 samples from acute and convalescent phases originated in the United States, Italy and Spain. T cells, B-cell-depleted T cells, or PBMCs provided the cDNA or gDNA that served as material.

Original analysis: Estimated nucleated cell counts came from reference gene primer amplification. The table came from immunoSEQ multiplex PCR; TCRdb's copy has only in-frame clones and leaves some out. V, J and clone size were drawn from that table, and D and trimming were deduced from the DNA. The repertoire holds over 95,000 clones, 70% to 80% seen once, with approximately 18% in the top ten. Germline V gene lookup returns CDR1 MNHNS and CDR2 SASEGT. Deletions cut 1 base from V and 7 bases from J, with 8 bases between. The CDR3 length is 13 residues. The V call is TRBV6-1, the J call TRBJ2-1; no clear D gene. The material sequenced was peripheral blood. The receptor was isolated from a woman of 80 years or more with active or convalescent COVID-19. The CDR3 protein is CASSEGWANEQFF. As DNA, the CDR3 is TGTGCCAGCAGTGAAGGGTGGGCAAATGAGCAGTTCTTC.